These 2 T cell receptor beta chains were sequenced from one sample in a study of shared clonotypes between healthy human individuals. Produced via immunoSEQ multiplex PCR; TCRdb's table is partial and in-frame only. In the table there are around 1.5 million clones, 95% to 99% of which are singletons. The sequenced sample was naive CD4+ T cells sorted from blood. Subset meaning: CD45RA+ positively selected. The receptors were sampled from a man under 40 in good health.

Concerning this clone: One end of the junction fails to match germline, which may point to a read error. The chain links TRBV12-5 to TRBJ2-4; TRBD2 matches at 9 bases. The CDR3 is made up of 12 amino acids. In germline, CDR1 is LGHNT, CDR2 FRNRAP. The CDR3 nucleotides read TGTGCTAGTGGTTTGAACGCGGGAGGGCCCTCCTTC. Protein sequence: CASGLNAGGPSF.

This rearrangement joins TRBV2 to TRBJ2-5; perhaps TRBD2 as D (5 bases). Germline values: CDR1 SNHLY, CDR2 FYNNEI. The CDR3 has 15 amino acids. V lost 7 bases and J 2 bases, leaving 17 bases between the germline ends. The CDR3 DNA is TGTGCCAGCATGGCCGAGGGTGATGCGCAAGAGACCCAGTACTTC. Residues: CASMAEGDAQETQYF.